This note documents a single T cell receptor beta chain sequence. This specimen belongs to a study of blood T cell repertoires in COVID-19. This CDR3 is built from 15 residues. The V segment lost 3 bases and the J segment 1 base; nucleotides outside the gene matches: 5. CDR1 is SGHKS, CDR2 YYEKEE, per germline (reference sequence). Method: immunoSEQ multiplex PCR; TCRdb's copy keeps in-frame clones and lacks some. The sample includes 250,000 to 400,000 clones, more than 90% of them seen just once. The rearrangement joins TRBV5-5 to TRBJ2-5, with 8 positions matching TRBD2. This clonotype was sampled from a man between 60 and 70 years old who had recovered from COVID-19. The sample comprised PBMCs or T cells enriched from blood (not recorded which). The CDR3 DNA sequence: TGTGCCAGCAGCTGGGGAGCGGGGGTCCAAGAGACCCAGTACTTC. Protein: CASSWGAGVQETQYF.